One and the same sample provided the 2 T cell receptor beta chains below, sequenced in a study of T cell repertoires in cytomegalovirus infection. Each CDR3 protein is one row after TCRdb ran MiXCR on the reads. The data show over 150,000 distinct CDR3 sequences, with about an eighth seen just once and 25% to 30% held by the top ten. Sequencing was done on a sample of PBMCs. These receptor sequences come from a human donor in good health (CMV status not recorded). Some clones in this sample may be carry-over from other donors' samples.

In this sample, this clonotype turned up many times. The rearrangement uses TRBV7-9 and TRBJ2-7; 7 bases align to TRBD1. The V and J ends lost 7 bases and 3 bases, in that order; junction bases with no gene match: 12. Germline CDR1 SEHNR, CDR2 FQNEAQ (reference sequence). CDR3 length: 15 residues. CDR3 in DNA: TGTGCCAGCACCATGTCCCGGGACAGAAACTACGAGCAGTACTTC. Its translation: CASTMSRDRNYEQYF.

This clonotype has just a few counts. The chain couples TRBV20-1 to TRBJ2-2; D unresolved. Trimming cost V 2 bases and J 6 bases, with 10 bases left between them. The CDR3 is 13 amino acids. Germline assignment: CDR1 DFQATT and CDR2 SNEGSKA (reference sequence). CDR3 DNA: TGCAGTGCTAGACCCGGCCCCCCCGGGGAGCTGTTTTTT. Translation gives CSARPGPPGELFF.